This is a list of T cell receptor beta chains from one sample in a study of blood T cells in healthy people across ages. One entry per CDR3 protein, called by TCRdb with MiXCR from the 5' RACE reads. Among hundreds of thousands of distinct CDR3 sequences, approximately 24% were seen once, and the ten largest hold about 3%. These data were also filed under a second study, of T cells of mothers and their children.

The sequenced sample consisted of blood. These receptors were taken from a boy between 5 and 17 years old in good health. Each CDR3 is given with its conserved first and last residue. The order of the fields is clone size, V gene, J gene, D gene, CDR3 protein, CDR3 DNA. The D gene is left open where the match is weak. A clone size is listed for some rows: how often the clone was seen (once, few, many), or a class if it is expanded.

few	TRBV29-1	TRBJ2-4	TRBD2	CSVEGAFGSGSRNIQYF	TGCAGCGTTGAAGGTGCCTTCGGGAGCGGGAGTAGGAACATTCAGTACTTC
few	TRBV7-9	TRBJ2-5	-	CASSLIGGGETQYF	TGTGCCAGCAGCCTGATAGGGGGTGGAGAGACCCAGTACTTC
-	TRBV4-1	TRBJ2-5	-	CASSPVQGPFETQYF	TGCGCCAGCAGCCCCGTCCAGGGCCCTTTCGAGACCCAGTACTTC
-	TRBV27	TRBJ2-1	TRBD2	CASSPTASSGGVYNEQFF	TGTGCCAGCAGCCCGACTGCGTCAAGCGGGGGGGTTTACAATGAGCAGTTCTTC
-	TRBV6-1	TRBJ2-7	TRBD1	CASMTGTGGAYEQYF	TGTGCCAGCATGACGGGGACAGGGGGGGCGTACGAGCAGTACTTC
few	TRBV20-1	TRBJ2-5	-	CSARDPRAYQETQYF	TGCAGTGCTAGAGATCCCAGGGCCTACCAAGAGACCCAGTACTTC
-	TRBV11-2	TRBJ1-6	-	CAGSLPGASPLHF	TGTGCCGGCAGCCTACCGGGCGCATCACCCCTCCACTTT
-	TRBV5-1	TRBJ1-1	-	CASSLVGRTEAFF	TGCGCCAGCAGCTTGGTCGGGAGAACTGAAGCTTTCTTT
few	TRBV6-1	TRBJ2-5	TRBD2	CASRTSGRETQYF	TGTGCCAGCAGGACTAGCGGGAGGGAGACCCAGTACTTC
-	TRBV20-1	TRBJ1-5	-	CSAGHLINQPQHF	TGCAGTGCAGGGCATCTAATCAATCAGCCCCAGCATTTT
-	TRBV7-3	TRBJ2-1	TRBD2	CASSSRIRTSGYNEQFF	TGTGCCAGCAGCTCCCGAATTCGGACTAGCGGGTACAATGAGCAGTTCTTC
-	TRBV11-2	TRBJ1-4	-	CASSPNAATNEKLFF	TGTGCCAGCAGCCCCAATGCCGCAACTAATGAAAAACTGTTTTTT
-	TRBV2	TRBJ2-1	TRBD2	CANRSLAGGLNEQFF	TGTGCCAACCGTTCCCTAGCGGGGGGGCTGAATGAGCAGTTCTTC
-	TRBV6-6	TRBJ2-7	TRBD1	CASRYRDSYYEQYF	TGTGCCAGCAGGTACCGGGACAGTTACTACGAGCAGTACTTC
many	TRBV5-1	TRBJ2-3	TRBD1	CASSGVPPGQGSIDTQYF	TGCGCCAGCAGCGGAGTACCTCCGGGACAGGGGTCGATCGATACGCAGTATTTT
-	TRBV30	TRBJ1-6	-	CAWSPDNTYTSPLHF	TGTGCCTGGAGTCCAGACAACACCTATACTTCACCCCTCCACTTT
-	TRBV20-1	TRBJ1-1	-	CSAKIGGLENTEAFF	TGCAGTGCTAAGATTGGGGGGCTGGAGAACACTGAAGCTTTCTTT
-	TRBV7-2	TRBJ2-7	-	CASSLKGKGEQYF	TGTGCCAGCAGCTTAAAAGGGAAGGGCGAGCAGTACTTC
few	TRBV6-5	TRBJ2-1	-	CASSYSAIVREQFF	TGTGCCAGCAGTTACTCGGCCATTGTGCGTGAGCAGTTCTTC
few	TRBV5-1	TRBJ2-7	TRBD1	CASSLVADRGSVEQYF	TGCGCCAGCAGCTTGGTGGCGGACAGGGGTTCGGTCGAGCAGTACTTC
-	TRBV29-1	TRBJ2-7	-	CSPTIYEQYF	TGCAGCCCGACGATCTACGAGCAGTACTTC
-	TRBV12-3/TRBV12-4	TRBJ2-5	-	CASSSTLSQVETQYF	TGTGCCAGCAGTTCAACCCTTTCCCAAGTGGAGACCCAGTACTTC
-	TRBV30	TRBJ1-2	-	CAWSVSENGYTF	TGTGCCTGGAGTGTATCGGAGAATGGCTACACCTTC